The T cell receptor beta chain described here comes from a study of shared clonotypes between healthy human individuals. General study findings and limits: The authors expected sequencing depth to affect clonotype sharing among donors. The study found 4.5% to 6% of naive CD4 clonotypes shared across a handful of donors. Since donors were few, the genetic and exposure-history diversity represented was limited.

A note on this clone: As yet, its antigen is unknown.

CD4+ cells underwent separation, giving CD45RA+ naive and CD45RA-negative memory subsets. The data were produced by immunoSEQ multiplex PCR, yet TCRdb's version contains in-frame clones alone and is incomplete. The data hold 950,000 to 1,300,000 clones, with 70% to 80% observed a single time. Sequencing was carried out using memory CD4+ T cells sorted from blood. Subset described: CD45RA-negative fraction. The clonotype comes from a man between 18 and 35 years old in good health.

The DNA for the CDR3 is TGTGCCAGCAGCGTTCGAACAGGAACTAATGAAAAACTGTTTTTT. Its protein product is CASSVRTGTNEKLFF. The chain links TRBV9 to TRBJ1-4; a weak D match, TRBD1 (5 bases). The V end was cut by 2 bases, the J end by 1 base, with 9 bases between. Germline lookup yields CDR1 SGDLS and CDR2 YYNGEE. The CDR3 has 15 residues. Filled out from reference TRBV9 and TRBJ1-4, the complete variable domain reads DSGVTQTPKHLITATGQRVTLRCSPRSGDLSVYWYQQSLDQGLQFLIQYYNGEERAKGNILERFSAQQFPDLHSELNLSSLELGDSALYFCASSVRTGTNEKLFFGSGTQLSVL.